The 16 T cell receptor beta chains presented below share a single source sample, sequenced in a study of cytomegalovirus exposure and HLA in healthy donors. Both 60 Vbeta primers and 13 Jbeta primers went into the PCR. Some clones are missing from TCRdb's copy, which holds only in-frame ones; the method was immunoSEQ multiplex PCR. The sample lists roughly 100,000 clones, roughly 13% seen once, with roughly 16% in the top ten. The sequencing input was PBMCs. These receptors came from a man aged 40-50 years in good health and CMV-seropositive.

V usage is TRBV6-6 and J usage is TRBJ2-7; no reliable D call. This CDR3 has 14 amino acids. Germline V gene lookup returns CDR1 MNHNY and CDR2 SVGAGI (reference sequence). Between the trimmed V and J ends, which lost 6 bases and 2 bases, there was a span of 14 bases. The DNA for the CDR3 is TGTGCCAGCAGACGAATCTTTGGAGCCTACGAGCAGTACTTC. Its translation is CASRRIFGAYEQYF.

The chain uses TRBV5-8 and TRBJ1-3, with 7 positions matching TRBD1. The germline V gene has CDR1 SGHTS and CDR2 YDEGEE. The trim removed 4 bases at V and 7 bases at J, leaving 11 bases unmatched. The CDR3 extends over 15 amino acids. The CDR3 protein is CASSPGRAGGNTIYF. CDR3 DNA sequence: TGTGCCAGCAGCCCGGGCCGGGCAGGGGGGAACACCATATATTTT.

This clone was detected a few times. V and J are TRBV2 and TRBJ2-7; TRBD2 aligns across 10 bases. The CDR3 has 14 residues. CDR1 SNHLY and CDR2 FYNNEI come from the germline V gene. Losses at the gene ends were 0 bases for V and 7 bases for J; bases not matched to a gene: 3. The DNA for the CDR3 is TGTGCCAGCAGTGAAGCAATACTAGCGGGGGAGCAGTACTTC. Amino acids: CASSEAILAGEQYF. The variable domain in full, completed from reference TRBV2 and TRBJ2-7, reads EPEVTQTPSHQVTQMGQEVILRCVPISNHLYFYWYRQILGQKVEFLVSFYNNEISEKSEIFDDQFSVERPDGSNFTLKIRSTKLEDSAMYFCASSEAILAGEQYFGPGTRLTVT.

This rearrangement joins TRBV7-7 to TRBJ2-5, with 8 bases matching TRBD2. With V trimmed by 2 bases and J by 4 bases, 9 bases remained unmatched. The CDR3 contains 16 residues. CDR1 is SSHAT and CDR2 is FNYEAQ in the germline V gene (reference sequence). This CDR3 reads CASSLLGSGGGETQYF. In DNA form, the CDR3 reads TGTGCCAGCAGCTTATTAGGATCCGGGGGGGGAGAGACCCAGTACTTC.

The rearrangement joins TRBV7-9 to TRBJ2-5, with a tentative D call TRBD2 (6 bases). V lost 1 base and J lost 5, with 8 bases in between. CDR1 and CDR2 (germline): SEHNR, FQNEAQ (reference sequence). This CDR3 spans 13 amino acids. CDR3 sequence: CASSLGGGETQYF. In DNA form, the CDR3 reads TGTGCCAGCAGCTTAGGTGGAGGGGAGACCCAGTACTTC.

The gene calls are TRBV7-9 and TRBJ2-3, with TRBD2 matching 9 bases. The CDR3 runs 16 residues. In germline, CDR1 is SEHNR, CDR2 FQNEAQ (reference sequence). After removal of 0 bases from V and 4 bases from J, the junction contained 5 bases not matched to a gene. The CDR3 here is CASSLALSGGADTQYF. The CDR3 DNA reads TGTGCCAGCAGCTTAGCTCTTAGCGGGGGAGCAGATACGCAGTATTTT. The full variable domain, with the rest looked up from reference TRBV7-9 and TRBJ2-3, is DTGVSQNPRHKITKRGQNVTFRCDPISEHNRLYWYRQTLGQGPEFLTYFQNEAQLEKSRLLSDRFSAERPKGSFSTLEIQRTEQGDSAMYLCASSLALSGGADTQYFGPGTRLTVL.

The chain couples TRBV19 to TRBJ2-5, with a weak D call TRBD2 (5 bases). The V end was cut by 2 bases, the J end by 7 bases, with 11 bases between. This CDR3 comprises 13 residues. The germline CDR1 and CDR2 sequences are LNHDA and SQIVND (reference sequence). CDR3: CASSIRPEGTQYF. CDR3 sequence (DNA): TGTGCCAGTAGTATACGACCTGAGGGGACCCAGTACTTC.

In its sample, this clone was seen a few times. Here the CDR3 DNA reads TGTGCCAGCAGCCAACCGGGACAGTCGAACACCGGGGAGCTGTTTTTT. Amino acid sequence: CASSQPGQSNTGELFF. V is TRBV4-2 and J is TRBJ2-2, with 7 bases identical to TRBD1. This CDR3 is 16 amino acids long. V was clipped by 2 bases and J by 0 bases; unmatched bases: 3. Germline CDR1 is LGHNA and CDR2 is YNFKEQ.

The rearrangement joins TRBV4-1 to TRBJ2-7; 11 bases are a match to TRBD2. V was pared by 1 base and J by 13 bases, with 9 bases of the junction left unmatched. The CDR3 has 14 amino acids. The V gene's germline CDR1 is MGHRA and CDR2 YSYEKL. The chain's CDR3 is CASSQGLAGLGIYF. The CDR3 DNA is TGCGCCAGCAGCCAAGGACTAGCGGGATTAGGCATCTACTTC.

This rearrangement joins TRBV27 to TRBJ2-4; D not resolved. In germline, CDR1 is MNHEY, CDR2 SMNVEV (reference sequence). Trimming left V 11 bases short and J 1 base short, with 15 bases between. The length of the CDR3 is 14 residues. CDR3 sequence reads: CAPLAARAKNIQYF. The CDR3 DNA sequence: TGTGCCCCCCTGGCGGCCCGGGCCAAAAACATTCAGTACTTC.

V usage is TRBV5-1 and J usage is TRBJ2-1; 8 bases agree with TRBD2. V was pared by 6 bases and J by 2 bases, with 4 bases of the junction left unmatched. CDR3 length: 14 residues. CDR1 SGHRS and CDR2 YFSETQ come from the germline V gene. The CDR3 region has the DNA TGCGCCAGCAACAGCGGGGGTACCTACAATGAGCAGTTCTTC. The encoded protein is CASNSGGTYNEQFF.

In DNA, the CDR3 is TGTGCCAGCAGCTTATTGACCTTTGACAGTGGCTACACCTTC. Amino acid sequence: CASSLLTFDSGYTF. The V call is TRBV7-9, the J call TRBJ1-2; the D gene is possibly TRBD1 (5 bases). Trimming removed 2 bases at V and 7 bases at J, with 14 bases between. The CDR3 is made up of 14 amino acids. CDR1 is SEHNR, CDR2 FQNEAQ, per germline (reference sequence). The full variable domain, rest sourced from reference TRBV7-9 and TRBJ1-2, is DTGVSQNPRHKITKRGQNVTFRCDPISEHNRLYWYRQTLGQGPEFLTYFQNEAQLEKSRLLSDRFSAERPKGSFSTLEIQRTEQGDSAMYLCASSLLTFDSGYTFGSGTRLTVV.

The chain carries TRBV19 and TRBJ2-5; 10 bases fit TRBD2. The J call may be wrong; the DNA end is better matched by TRBJ2-7. Germline-derived CDR1 and CDR2 are LNHDA and SQIVND (reference sequence). This CDR3 is built from 16 residues. CDR3 sequence (DNA): TGTGCCAGTAGCCCAACTCTAGCGGGAGAACAATACGAGCAGTACTTC. Translated, it gives CASSPTLAGEQYEQYF.

The sample holds a few counts of this clone. V is TRBV6-5 and J is TRBJ2-7; D is unclear. The germline V gene has CDR1 MNHEY and CDR2 SVGAGI. Trimming cost V 4 bases and J 2 bases, with 9 bases left between them. This CDR3 has 13 residues. In DNA form, the CDR3 reads TGTGCCAGCAGTTCACTACCCACCTACGAGCAGTACTTC. This gives the protein CASSSLPTYEQYF.

The CDR3: CASSLELGSVGNTIYF. The CDR3 DNA sequence: TGCGCCAGCAGCTTGGAACTAGGGTCGGTTGGAAACACCATATATTTT. The chain recombines TRBV5-1 with TRBJ1-3, with unresolved D. The V end was cut by 0 bases, the J end by 3 bases, with 13 bases between. CDR1 is SGHRS, CDR2 YFSETQ, per germline. The CDR3 covers 16 residues.

This chain connects TRBV4-2 to TRBJ1-2; a possible D gene is TRBD1 (6 bases). In germline, CDR1 is LGHNA, CDR2 YNFKEQ. CDR3 length equals 15 residues. V shed 0 bases and J shed 5 bases, with 13 bases lying between them. The CDR3 here is CASSQDWTDPYGYTF. In nucleotides, the CDR3 is TGTGCCAGCAGCCAAGATTGGACAGACCCTTATGGCTACACCTTC.